Below, one TCR beta chain is given with its context. Germline values: CDR1 SGHTA, CDR2 FQGNSA. Germline trimming cut 3 bases from V and 9 bases from J; bases unmatched to any gene: 10. CDR3 size: 16 residues. The sample is drawn from a study of blood T cell repertoires in COVID-19. Study details: Specimens from acute and convalescent COVID-19 originated in the United States, Italy and Spain. Sources were T cells, B-cell-depleted T cells, or PBMCs; the material itself was cDNA or gDNA.

Authors' methods: Amplified reference gene primers provided the basis for estimating nucleated cell counts. Libraries were prepared by immunoSEQ multiplex PCR; TCRdb keeps only in-frame clonotypes and omits some of them. V and J calls and clone size follow that table, whereas D and trimming were derived from the DNA. The table records about 160,000 clones, about four fifths of them present only once. The TCR comes from a woman between 55 and 75 years old with COVID-19, enrolled during active disease. Material for sequencing was peripheral blood. The V call is TRBV7-2, the J call TRBJ2-1, with TRBD2 matching 11 bases. The CDR3 loop reads CASSLDSGRAGSEQFF. Here the CDR3 DNA reads TGTGCCAGCAGCTTGGATAGCGGGAGGGCCGGGTCTGAGCAGTTCTTC. Drawing the rest from reference TRBV7-2 and TRBJ2-1, the complete variable domain is GAGVSQSPSNKVTEKGKDVELRCDPISGHTALYWYRQSLGQGLEFLIYFQGNSAPDKSGLPSDRFSAERTGGSVSTLTIQRTQQEDSAVYLCASSLDSGRAGSEQFFGPGTRLTVL.